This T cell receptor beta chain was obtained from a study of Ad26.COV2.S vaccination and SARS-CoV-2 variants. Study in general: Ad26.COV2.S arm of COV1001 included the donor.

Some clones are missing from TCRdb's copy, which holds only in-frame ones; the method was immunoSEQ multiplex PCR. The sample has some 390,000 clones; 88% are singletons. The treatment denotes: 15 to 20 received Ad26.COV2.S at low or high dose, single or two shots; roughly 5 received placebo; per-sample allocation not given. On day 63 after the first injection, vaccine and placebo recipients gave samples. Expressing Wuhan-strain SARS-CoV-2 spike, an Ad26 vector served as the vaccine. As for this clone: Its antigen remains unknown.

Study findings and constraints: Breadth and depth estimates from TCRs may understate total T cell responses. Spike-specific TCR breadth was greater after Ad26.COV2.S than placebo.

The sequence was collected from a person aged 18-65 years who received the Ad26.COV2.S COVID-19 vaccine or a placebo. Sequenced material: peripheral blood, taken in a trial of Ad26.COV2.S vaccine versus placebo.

The CDR3 loop is CASSERGSGVWDTQYF. CDR3 in DNA: TGTGCCAGCAGTGAAAGGGGCAGCGGCGTTTGGGATACGCAGTATTTT. The chain combines TRBV25-1 with TRBJ2-3; the D gene could be TRBD1 or TRBD2 (5 bases each). There are 16 residues in the CDR3. The germline V gene encodes CDR1 MGHDK and CDR2 SYGVNS. V was pared by 2 bases and J by 6 bases, with 18 bases between.